The present entry profiles one T cell receptor (beta chain) with its context. The data are from a study of control samples from healthy donors and cancer patients. Here immunoSEQ multiplex PCR was the method, and the copy in TCRdb shows in-frame clones only, minus some. Seen here are some 67,000 clones, just under 90% observed once, and the top ten hold 19%. This CDR3 spans 15 amino acids. The germline gives CDR1 SGHAT, CDR2 FQDESV (reference sequence). J gave up 3 bases and V 3 bases, and 5 bases lay outside the gene matches. The sample taken for sequencing was PBMCs. V and J are TRBV11-1 and TRBJ1-3; 7 nucleotides align to TRBD1. This TCR derives from a man aged 55 to 70 with lung cancer. CDR3 DNA sequence: TGTGCCAGCAGCTTTGGAGGGGGCAGTGGAAACACCATATATTTT. It codes for CASSFGGGSGNTIYF.